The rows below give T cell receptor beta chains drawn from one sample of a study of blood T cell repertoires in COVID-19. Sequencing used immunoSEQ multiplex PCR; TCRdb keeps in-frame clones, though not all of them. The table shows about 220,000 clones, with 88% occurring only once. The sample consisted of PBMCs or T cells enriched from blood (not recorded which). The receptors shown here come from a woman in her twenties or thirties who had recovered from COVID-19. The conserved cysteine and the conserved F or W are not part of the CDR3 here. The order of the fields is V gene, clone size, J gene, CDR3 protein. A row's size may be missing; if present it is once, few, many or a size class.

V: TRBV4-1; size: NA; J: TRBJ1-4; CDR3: ASTGTGVNEKLF
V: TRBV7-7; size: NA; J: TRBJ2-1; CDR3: ASSLGTGFYNEQF
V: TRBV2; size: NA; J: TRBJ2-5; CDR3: ATRTGGQETQY
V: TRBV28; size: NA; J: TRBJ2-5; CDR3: ASSPLAGGWEVTQY
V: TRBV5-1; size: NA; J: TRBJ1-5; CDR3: ASSFAGDQPQH
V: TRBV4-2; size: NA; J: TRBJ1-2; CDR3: ASSQLPGQDLYGYT
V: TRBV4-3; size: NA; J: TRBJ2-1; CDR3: ASSHGQGAGNEQF
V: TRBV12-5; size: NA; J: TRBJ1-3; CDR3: ASGLGETGNTIY
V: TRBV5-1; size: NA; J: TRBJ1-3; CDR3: ASSLEPTNGNTIY
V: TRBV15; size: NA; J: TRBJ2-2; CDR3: ATSRDSYSKLTGELF
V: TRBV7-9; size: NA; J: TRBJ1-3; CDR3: ASSPTYPSGNTIY
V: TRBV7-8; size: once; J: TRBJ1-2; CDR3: ASSIQGRDYGYT
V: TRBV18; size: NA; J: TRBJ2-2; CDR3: ASSPVTGGYTGELF
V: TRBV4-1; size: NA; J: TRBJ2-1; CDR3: ASSQDIRGEQF
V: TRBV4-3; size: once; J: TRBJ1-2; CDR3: ASSQVDGGVNYGYT
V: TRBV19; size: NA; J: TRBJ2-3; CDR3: ASSTPPRTGDTDTQY
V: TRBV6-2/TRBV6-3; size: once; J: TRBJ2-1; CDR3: ASSYETGGIYEQF
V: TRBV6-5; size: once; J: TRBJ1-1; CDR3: ASRPKVGLTEAF
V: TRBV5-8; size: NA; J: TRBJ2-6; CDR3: ASSFGRYGANVLT
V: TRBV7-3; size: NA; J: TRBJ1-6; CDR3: ASSSTGASPLH
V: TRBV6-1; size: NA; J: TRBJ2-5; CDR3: ASSEGGPRTQY
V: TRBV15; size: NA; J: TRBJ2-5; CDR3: ATSRDGLASLGFETQY
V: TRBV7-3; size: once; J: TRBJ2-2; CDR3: ASSPQGGGDNTGELF
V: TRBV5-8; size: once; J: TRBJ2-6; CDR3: ASSLGQGSGANVLT
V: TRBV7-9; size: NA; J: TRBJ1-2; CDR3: ASSPGTGGNYGYT
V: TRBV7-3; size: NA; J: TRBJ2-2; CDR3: ASSLTGGSHTGELF
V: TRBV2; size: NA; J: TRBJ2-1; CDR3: ASTGTSGGPAPGEQF
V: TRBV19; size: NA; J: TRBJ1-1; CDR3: ATTGHKAF
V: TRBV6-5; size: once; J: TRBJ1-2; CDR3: ASSYSSGRVGYGYT
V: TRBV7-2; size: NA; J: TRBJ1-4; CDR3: ASSLGDTLNEKLF
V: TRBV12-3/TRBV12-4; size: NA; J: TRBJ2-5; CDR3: ASSKDREETQY
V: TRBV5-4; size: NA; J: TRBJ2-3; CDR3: ASSLVATRTDTQY
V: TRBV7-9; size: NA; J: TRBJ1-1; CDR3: ASSSSLGEGSEAF
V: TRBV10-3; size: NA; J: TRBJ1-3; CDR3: AISTQGEAGNTIY
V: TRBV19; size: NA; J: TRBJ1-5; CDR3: ATSGQISNQPQH
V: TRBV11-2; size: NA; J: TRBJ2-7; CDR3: ASSPTTENYEQY
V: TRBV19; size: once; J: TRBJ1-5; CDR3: ASSITGASEPQH
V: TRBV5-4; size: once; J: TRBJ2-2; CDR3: ASSSPGGPNTGELF
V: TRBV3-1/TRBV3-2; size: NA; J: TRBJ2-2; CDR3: ASRPLRLAGEEVGELF
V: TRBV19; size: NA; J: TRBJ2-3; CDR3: ASSIDSSTDTQY
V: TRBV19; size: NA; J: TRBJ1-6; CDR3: ASSEDRGAYNSPLH
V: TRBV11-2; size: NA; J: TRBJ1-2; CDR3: ASSTYGGGNYGYT
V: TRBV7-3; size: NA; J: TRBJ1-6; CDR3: ASSLTGNYNSPLH
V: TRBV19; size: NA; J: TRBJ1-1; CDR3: ASSITGVDTEAF
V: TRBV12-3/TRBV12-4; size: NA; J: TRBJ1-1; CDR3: ASSFRGGEAF
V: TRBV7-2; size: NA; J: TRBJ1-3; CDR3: ASSFNRGRGNTIY
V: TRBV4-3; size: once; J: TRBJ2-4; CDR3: ASSQAASGDDIQY
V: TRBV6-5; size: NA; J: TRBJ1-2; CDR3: ASSRTGNIYGYT
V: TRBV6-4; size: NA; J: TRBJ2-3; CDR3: ASSDSSGGNTDTQY
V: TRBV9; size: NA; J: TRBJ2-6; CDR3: ASSEGTSGSSGANVLT
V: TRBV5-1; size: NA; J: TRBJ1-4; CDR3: ASSFLQGTTNEKLF
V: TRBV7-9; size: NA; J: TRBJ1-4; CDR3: ASSPQGLNEKLF
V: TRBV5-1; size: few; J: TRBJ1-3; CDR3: ASSTGTGRSGNTIY